The next 2 T cell receptor beta chains were all read from a single sample in a study of blood T cell repertoires in COVID-19 (TCRdb year 2020). Libraries came from the immunoSEQ multiplex PCR assay. TCRdb re-hosts the immuneACCESS table, in-frame sequences only. Its copies lack some clones; in the studies checked, an unresolved V gene accounts for under half of them, and the cause for the rest is not known. This sample holds around 56,000 clones; less than 75% were observed only once. The top ten constitute more than 15% of the sample. Specimen: peripheral blood. Receptor source: a woman aged 50 to 65 with active or convalescent COVID-19.

This rearrangement joins TRBV20-1 to TRBJ2-3; D is unclear. The germline V gene has CDR1 DFQATT and CDR2 SNEGSKA (reference sequence). The CDR3 extends over 14 amino acids. Trimming stripped 3 bases from V and 5 bases from J, with 15 bases between. In DNA, the CDR3 is TGCAGTGCTAGTGCTAGTATGGGTGGAGATACGCAGTATTTT. Translating gives CSASASMGGDTQYF.

This clone occurred once. This chain joins TRBV10-3 and TRBJ2-5; D is ambiguous. Germline V gene lookup returns CDR1 ENHRY and CDR2 SYGVKD. This CDR3 has 13 residues. V lost 6 bases and J 1 base, leaving 9 bases between the germline ends. CDR3 sequence (DNA): TGTGCCATCAGCGGTTTCGGCCAAGAGACCCAGTACTTC. Translating gives CAISGFGQETQYF.